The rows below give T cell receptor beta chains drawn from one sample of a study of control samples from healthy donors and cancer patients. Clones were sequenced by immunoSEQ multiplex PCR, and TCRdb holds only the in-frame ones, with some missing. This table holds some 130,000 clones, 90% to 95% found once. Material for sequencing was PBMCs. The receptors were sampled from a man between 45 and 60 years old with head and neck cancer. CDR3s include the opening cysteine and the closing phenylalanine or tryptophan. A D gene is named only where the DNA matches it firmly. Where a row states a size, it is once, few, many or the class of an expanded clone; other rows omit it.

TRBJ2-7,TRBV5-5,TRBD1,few,TGTGCCAGCAGCTTCACAGGGGAAGAGCAGTACTTC,CASSFTGEEQYF
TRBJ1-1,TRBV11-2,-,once,TGTGCCAGCAGCGGAAGTATTGTGGGCACTGAAGCTTTCTTT,CASSGSIVGTEAFF
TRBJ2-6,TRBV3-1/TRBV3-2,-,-,TGTGCCAGCAGCCAGACTGGGGCCAACGTCCTGACTTTC,CASSQTGANVLTF
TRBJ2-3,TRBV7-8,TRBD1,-,TGTGCCAGCAGCGCCCGACAGGGGCCAAGCACAGATACGCAGTATTTT,CASSARQGPSTDTQYF
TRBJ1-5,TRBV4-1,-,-,TGCGCCAGCAGCCAAGGGGTGCAGGGGAATCAGCCCCAGCATTTT,CASSQGVQGNQPQHF
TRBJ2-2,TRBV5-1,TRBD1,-,TGCGCCAGCAGCTTGGCCGGGACAGGGGGCCCCGGGGAGCTGTTTTTT,CASSLAGTGGPGELFF
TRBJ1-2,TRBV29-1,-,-,TGCAGCGTTGTGGTGGACTATGGCTACACCTTC,CSVVVDYGYTF
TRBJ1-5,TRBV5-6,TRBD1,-,TGTGCCAGCAGCTTCCGGACAGGGGGCCCAAGTCATCAGCCCCAGCATTTT,CASSFRTGGPSHQPQHF
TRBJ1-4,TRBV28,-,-,TGTGCCAGCAGTCTAAAGGGCGCGGTAAAACTGTTTTTT,CASSLKGAVKLFF
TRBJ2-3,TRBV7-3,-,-,TGTGCCAGCAGCTTAACTGGGACTTTCACAGATACGCAGTATTTT,CASSLTGTFTDTQYF